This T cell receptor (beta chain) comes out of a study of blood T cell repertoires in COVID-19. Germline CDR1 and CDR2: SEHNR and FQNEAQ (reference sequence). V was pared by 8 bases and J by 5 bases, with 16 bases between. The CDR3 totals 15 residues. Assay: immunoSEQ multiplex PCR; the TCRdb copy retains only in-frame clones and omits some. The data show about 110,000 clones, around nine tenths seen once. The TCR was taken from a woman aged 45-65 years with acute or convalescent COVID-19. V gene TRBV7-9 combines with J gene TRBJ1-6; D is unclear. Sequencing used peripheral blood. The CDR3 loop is CASVRSGSHNSPLHF. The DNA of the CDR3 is TGTGCCAGCGTCAGGTCGGGGTCCCATAATTCACCCCTCCACTTT. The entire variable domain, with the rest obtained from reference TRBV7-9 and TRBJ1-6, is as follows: DTGVSQNPRHKITKRGQNVTFRCDPISEHNRLYWYRQTLGQGPEFLTYFQNEAQLEKSRLLSDRFSAERPKGSFSTLEIQRTEQGDSAMYLCASVRSGSHNSPLHFGNGTRLTVT.